This T cell receptor (beta chain) was documented in a study of T cell clones after liver transplantation. This table comes from immunoSEQ multiplex PCR, and its TCRdb copy is limited to in-frame clones, with some not included. The data show 99,000 or so clones, approximately 78% seen once. General study findings and limits: The donor-reactive repertoire was only partly measurable in two subjects, lacking donor cells.

Concerning this clone itself: Its antigen is as yet unknown.

The CDR3 has 16 amino acids. The material sequenced was CD4+ T cells from blood, taken before liver transplant. This clonotype was sampled from a human donor who received a liver transplant. This rearrangement joins TRBV21-1 to TRBJ2-2; the DNA was not compared with TRBD2, the D call given in the table. TRBV21-1 is an annotated pseudogene. CDR3 in amino acids: CASCRQRERSTGELFF. The CDR3 DNA sequence: TGTGCCAGCTGCCGACAGCGGGAGCGAAGCACCGGGGAGCTGTTTTTT.